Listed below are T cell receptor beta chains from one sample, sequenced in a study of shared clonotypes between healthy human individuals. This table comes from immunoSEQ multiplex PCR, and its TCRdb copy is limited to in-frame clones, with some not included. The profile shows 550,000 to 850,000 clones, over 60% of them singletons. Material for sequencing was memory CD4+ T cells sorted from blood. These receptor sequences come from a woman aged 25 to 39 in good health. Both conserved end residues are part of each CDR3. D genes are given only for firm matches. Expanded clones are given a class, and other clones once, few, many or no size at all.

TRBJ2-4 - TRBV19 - TGTGCCAGTAGTCAAGGGGGGAGCGTAGCCAAAAACATTCAGTACTTC CASSQGGSVAKNIQYF
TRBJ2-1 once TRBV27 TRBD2 TGTGCCAGCAGAAGACTAGCGGGAGGGAATGAGCAGTTCTTC CASRRLAGGNEQFF
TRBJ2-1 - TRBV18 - TGTGCCAGCTCACCACCTCCAAAGGGACTGTACAATGAGCAGTTCTTC CASSPPPKGLYNEQFF
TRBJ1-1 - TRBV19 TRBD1 TGTGCCAGTAGTTACAGGGGGAACACTGAAGCTTTCTTT CASSYRGNTEAFF
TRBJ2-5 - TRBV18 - TGTGCCAGCTCAGTGGGGGCTAGCGGTCAAGAGACCCAGTACTTC CASSVGASGQETQYF
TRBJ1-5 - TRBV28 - TGTGCCAGCAGACCTACAGGGCAAGGCAATCAGCCCCAGCATTTT CASRPTGQGNQPQHF
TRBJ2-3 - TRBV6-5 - TGTGCCAGCAGTTACGGGGCAGGGATTTCCGATACGCAGTATTTT CASSYGAGISDTQYF
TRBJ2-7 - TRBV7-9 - TGTGCCAGCAGCACTACAGGACAGACCTACGAGCAGTACTTC CASSTTGQTYEQYF
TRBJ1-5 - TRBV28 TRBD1 TGTGCCAGCAGTTGGGACAGTCGGAGCAATCAGCCCCAGCATTTT CASSWDSRSNQPQHF
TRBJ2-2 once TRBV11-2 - TGTGCCAGCGGGGGTGGCCCCGTTAAAACCGGGGAGCTGTTTTTT CASGGGPVKTGELFF
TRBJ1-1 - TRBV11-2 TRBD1 TGTGCCAGCAGTGGACAGGGCGGGGTGAACACTGAAGCTTTCTTT CASSGQGGVNTEAFF
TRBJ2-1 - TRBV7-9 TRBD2 TGTGCCAGCAGGCTTAGCGGGAACAATGAGCAGTTCTTC CASRLSGNNEQFF
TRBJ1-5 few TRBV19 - TGTGCCAGTAGTCCGGGACCCGAGATAGCCCAGCATTTT CASSPGPEIAQHF
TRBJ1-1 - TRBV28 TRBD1 TGTGCCAGCAGTACGGGACAGGGGATCACTGAAGCTTTCTTT CASSTGQGITEAFF
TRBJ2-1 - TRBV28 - TGTGCCAGCAGTGCGGGGATAAATGAGCAGTTCTTC CASSAGINEQFF
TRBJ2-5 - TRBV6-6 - TGTGCCAGCAGTTCCAGGGGCCCTCAAGAGACCCAGTACTTC CASSSRGPQETQYF
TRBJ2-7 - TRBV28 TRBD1 TGTGCCAGCAGTCAGGGGACAGGGGGCACCTACGAGCAGTACTTC CASSQGTGGTYEQYF
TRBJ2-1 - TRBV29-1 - TGCAGCGTTCCCCTAGCAGACTACTACAATGAGCAGTTCTTC CSVPLADYYNEQFF
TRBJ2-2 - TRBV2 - TGTGCCAGCAGTGAAGTAGGCGCGACCGGGGAGCTGTTTTTT CASSEVGATGELFF
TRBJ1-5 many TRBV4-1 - TGCGCCAGCAGCCAAGATGAAGGCAATCAGCCCCAGCATTTT CASSQDEGNQPQHF
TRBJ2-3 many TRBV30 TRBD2 TGTTCCTGTGCGACTAGCGGGAGTAGGACAGATACGCAGTATTTT CSCATSGSRTDTQYF
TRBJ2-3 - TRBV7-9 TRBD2 TGTGCCAGCAGCTTAGTTTTGGGGGGGACAGATACGCAGTATTTT CASSLVLGGTDTQYF
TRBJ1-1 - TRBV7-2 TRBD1 TGTGCCAGCAGCCCGATTGGACAGGGATCGAACACTGAAGCTTTCTTT CASSPIGQGSNTEAFF
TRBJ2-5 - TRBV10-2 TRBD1 TGCGCCAGCAGTGACCCTGACAGGGGGGGTAAAGAGACCCAGTACTTC CASSDPDRGGKETQYF
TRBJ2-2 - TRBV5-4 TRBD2 TGTGCCAGCAGCTTGGCGTCTAGCGGGAGGGCCCGGTACACCGGGGAGCTGTTTTTT CASSLASSGRARYTGELFF
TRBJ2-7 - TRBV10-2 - TGCGCCAGCAGTGACCCCGGGGTGGGGTGGTACGAGCAGTACTTC CASSDPGVGWYEQYF
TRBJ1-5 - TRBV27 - TGTGCCAGCAGTTTATACGATAGCAATCAGCCCCAGCATTTT CASSLYDSNQPQHF
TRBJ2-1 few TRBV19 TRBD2 TGTGCCAGTAGTGCCCCCGGGACTAGCGCCTTTGATGAGCAGTTCTTC CASSAPGTSAFDEQFF
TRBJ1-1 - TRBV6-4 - TGTGCCAGCAGTGTGGGACCTAACACTGAAGCTTTCTTT CASSVGPNTEAFF
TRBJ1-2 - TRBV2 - TGTGCCAGCAGTGAAAGGGGGGGGAACTATGGCTACACCTTC CASSERGGNYGYTF
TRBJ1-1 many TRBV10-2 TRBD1 TGCGCCAGCAGTGAGCTCAAGCTTCGGACAGGGGGCCGCACTGAAGCTTTCTTT CASSELKLRTGGRTEAFF
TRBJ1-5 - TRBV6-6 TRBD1 TGTGCCAGCAGTTACTCGAGACAGGGTTTGGGTCAGCCCCAGCATTTT CASSYSRQGLGQPQHF
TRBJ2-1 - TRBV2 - TGTGCCAGCATGCAGGTCTCCTACAATGAGCAGTTCTTC CASMQVSYNEQFF
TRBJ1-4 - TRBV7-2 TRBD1 TGTGCCAGCAGCCCCCGAGGGGGCCCACGGCGAGAAAAACTGTTTTTT CASSPRGGPRREKLFF
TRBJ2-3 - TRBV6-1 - TGTGCCAGCATGTCTACGTTCACAGATACGCAGTATTTT CASMSTFTDTQYF
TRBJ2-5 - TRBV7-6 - TGTGCCAGCAGCTCCCTAAACCAAGAGACCCAGTACTTC CASSSLNQETQYF
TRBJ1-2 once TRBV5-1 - TGCGCCAGCAGCTTGGCAGGGAACTATGGCTACACCTTC CASSLAGNYGYTF
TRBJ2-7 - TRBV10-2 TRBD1 TGCGCCAGCAATCTCGGACAGGGAACCTACGAGCAGTACTTC CASNLGQGTYEQYF
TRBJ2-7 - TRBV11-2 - TGTGCCAGCAGCCCGAAAGTCGGACCTAGCTCCTACGAGCAGTACTTC CASSPKVGPSSYEQYF
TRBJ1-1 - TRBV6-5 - TGTGCCAGCAGTGCCGAGATGGAGGGGAACACTGAAGCTTTCTTT CASSAEMEGNTEAFF
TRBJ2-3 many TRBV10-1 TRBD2 TGCGCCAGCAGTGAGAGGGGGACTAGCTGGGATACGCAGTATTTT CASSERGTSWDTQYF
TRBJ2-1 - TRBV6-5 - TGTGCCAGCAGTCCCCGCCCGGAAGCGGTCAATGAGCAGTTCTTC CASSPRPEAVNEQFF
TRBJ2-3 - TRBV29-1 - TGCAGCGTTGATGAAGTAGCCCCGAGCACAGATACGCAGTATTTT CSVDEVAPSTDTQYF
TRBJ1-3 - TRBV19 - TGTGCCAGTAGTAGGACAGCCCATGCGGGAAACACCATATATTTT CASSRTAHAGNTIYF
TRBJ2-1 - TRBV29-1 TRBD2 TGCAGCGTTTATTCCGGACTAGCGGGAGGGCCGATCTCCTACAATGAGCAGTTCTTC CSVYSGLAGGPISYNEQFF
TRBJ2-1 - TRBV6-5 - TGTGCCAGCAGTTTCGGTGAGCAGTTCTTC CASSFGEQFF
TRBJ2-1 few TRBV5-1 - TGCGCCAGCAGCCTGAAGGACAGAGGGTCCTACAATGAGCAGTTCTTC CASSLKDRGSYNEQFF
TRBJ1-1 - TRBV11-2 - TGTGCCAGCAGCTTAGGGCGCGCGGGGCGAACTGAAGCTTTCTTT CASSLGRAGRTEAFF
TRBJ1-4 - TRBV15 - TGTGCCACCAGCAGCGGGAGGATTTTAATTGGTGGGACTAATGAAAAACTGTTTTTT CATSSGRILIGGTNEKLFF
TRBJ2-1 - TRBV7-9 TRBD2 TGTGCCAGCAGCTCCGGACTAGCGGTCGACAATGAGCAGTTCTTC CASSSGLAVDNEQFF
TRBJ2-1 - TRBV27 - TGTGCCAGCAGTTTAACCCGGGCTCCCTACAATGAGCAGTTCTTC CASSLTRAPYNEQFF